This is a list of T cell receptor beta chains from one sample in a study of T cells in Graves' hyperthyroidism and ophthalmopathy. From the multiplex PCR reads, TCRdb called clonotypes with MiXCR, one entry per CDR3 protein. This sample has about 330,000 distinct CDR3 sequences, with roughly an eighth found just once. The sequenced sample was blood. The receptors originated from a middle-aged woman with Graves' ophthalmopathy. Both conserved end residues are part of each CDR3. Fields, in order: clone size, V gene, J gene, D gene, CDR3 DNA, CDR3 protein. A D gene is named only where the DNA matches it firmly. Clone size is shown for a subset of rows, as once, few, many or a class of expanded clone.

-	TRBV10-2	TRBJ2-7	-	TGCGCCAGCACCACGGGGACCTCTTGGAGCGAGCAGTACTTC	CASTTGTSWSEQYF
many	TRBV20-1	TRBJ2-6	-	TGCAGTGCTAGCGCTGGCGATGGGGCCAACGTCCTGACTTTC	CSASAGDGANVLTF
many	TRBV11-2	TRBJ1-1	-	TGTGCCAGCAGCTTAGATCTTGATGGGAACACTGAAGCTTTCTTT	CASSLDLDGNTEAFF
many	TRBV11-2	TRBJ1-1	-	TGTGCCAGCAGCTTACCAGGGTGGGGTGAAGCTTTCTTT	CASSLPGWGEAFF
many	TRBV6-2/TRBV6-3	TRBJ2-1	TRBD2	TGTGCCAGCAGTTACCCGGAGACTAGCGGGAGGCCAAGCTCCTACAATGAGCAGTTCTTC	CASSYPETSGRPSSYNEQFF
-	TRBV19	TRBJ2-5	TRBD1	TGTGCCAGTGCAACGACAGGGGGCGCGGAGACCCAGTACTTC	CASATTGGAETQYF
many	TRBV6-2/TRBV6-3	TRBJ2-1	TRBD2	TGTGCCAGCAGAAACGGGGGGACTAGTAATGAGCAGTTCTTC	CASRNGGTSNEQFF
few	TRBV18	TRBJ1-5	-	TGTGCCAGCTCACCGACACAGAATCGCAATCAGCCCCAGCATTTT	CASSPTQNRNQPQHF
many	TRBV20-1	TRBJ2-7	TRBD2	TGCAGTGCTAGAGATCCTCAGCGGGGGGCCTACGAGCAGTACTTC	CSARDPQRGAYEQYF
few	TRBV7-9	TRBJ1-4	-	TGTGCCAGCAGCCAAAGTTGGGGGCTGGTTGAAAAACTGTTTTTT	CASSQSWGLVEKLFF
few	TRBV20-1	TRBJ1-1	-	TGCAGTGCTAGAGACTGGGGCCCCCCAGGGGCGGACACTGAAGCTTTCTTT	CSARDWGPPGADTEAFF
-	TRBV5-1	TRBJ2-3	TRBD1	TGCGCCAGCAGCTTGCGGGACAGGGGGCTGGTCGGCACAGATACGCAGTATTTT	CASSLRDRGLVGTDTQYF
few	TRBV4-1	TRBJ2-7	TRBD2	TGCGCCAGCAGCCAAGATCGTATGGTAGCGGGAGGCTTTAGGTACGAGCAGTACTTC	CASSQDRMVAGGFRYEQYF
-	TRBV20-1	TRBJ2-7	-	TGCAGTGCTAGAGATCCGTCAGGGAAGTCCCACGAGCAGTACTTC	CSARDPSGKSHEQYF
many	TRBV25-1	TRBJ1-1	-	TGTGCCAGCAGTGCCCAAAGACTGTTGAACACTGAAGCTTTCTTT	CASSAQRLLNTEAFF
many	TRBV29-1	TRBJ1-1	-	TGCAGCGTTGCTACAGGGATGGGGAACACTGAAGCTTTCTTT	CSVATGMGNTEAFF
-	TRBV19	TRBJ1-2	-	TGTGCCAGTAGTATATCTGGGAACTATGGCTACACCTTC	CASSISGNYGYTF
many	TRBV5-6	TRBJ2-1	-	TGTGCCAGCAGCTCCGAGGAGGAGTTTACCTACAATGAGCAGTTCTTC	CASSSEEEFTYNEQFF
many	TRBV6-2/TRBV6-3	TRBJ2-1	TRBD2	TGTGCCAGCAGAAGAAGGACTAGCGGGGGGGCGGTCAATGAGCAGTTCTTC	CASRRRTSGGAVNEQFF
-	TRBV7-9	TRBJ2-1	TRBD1	TGTGCCAGCAGCTCAATGTTAAGACAGGGCATGGGCAATGAGCAGTTCTTC	CASSSMLRQGMGNEQFF
-	TRBV7-6	TRBJ2-2	TRBD2	TGTGCCAGCAGCTTAGGGCGTAGCGGGGGACCCCGACGATTTGTAACCGGGGAGCTGTTTTTT	CASSLGRSGGPRRFVTGELFF
-	TRBV4-1	TRBJ2-5	-	TGCGCCAGCAGCTCCCTAGGGGGGGCGTCTTCTGAGACCCAGTACTTC	CASSSLGGASSETQYF
many	TRBV7-9	TRBJ1-1	TRBD1	TGTGCCAGCAGCTACGGACAGGGTGGGACTGAAGCTTTCTTT	CASSYGQGGTEAFF
many	TRBV7-9	TRBJ1-1	-	TGTGCCGTCGGGGTGATAGGGAACAACACTGAAGCTTTCTTT	CAVGVIGNNTEAFF